The rows below give T cell receptor beta chains drawn from one sample of a study of cytomegalovirus exposure and HLA in healthy donors. TCRdb keeps only in-frame clones here, not all; method: immunoSEQ multiplex PCR. Here the sample spans some 120,000 clones, approximately 80% being singletons. The sequenced sample consisted of PBMCs. The receptor source for this set is a woman aged 40 to 49 in good health and CMV-seronegative. CDR3s include the opening cysteine and the closing phenylalanine or tryptophan.

v_call | cdr3_aa
TRBV11-2 | CASSSDRWGTGELFF
TRBV4-3 | CASSQEELAGGRQFF
TRBV4-2 | CASSQSPGRGGTDTQYF
TRBV9 | CASSSTVGTGGMRTEAFF
TRBV6-4 | CASSDSSGSAGELFF
TRBV5-4 | CASSLGGQGGYQETQYF
TRBV7-9 | CASSSQTGDLTYEQYF
TRBV13 | CASSPRAPLLNYGYTF
TRBV7-2 | CASTPREGGNGYTF
TRBV5-1 | CASSVGGGRRYEQYF
TRBV7-3 | CASSVSGDTTYEQFF
TRBV19 | CASSSRVEGNTIYF
TRBV5-6 | CASSPETVPRYGYTF
TRBV19 | CASSISGGALDEQFF
TRBV19 | CASSNPGGARRDTQYF
TRBV7-2 | CASSLRREIHEQFF
TRBV4-3 | CASSQEAAGDSTDTQYF
TRBV7-3 | CASSLGLAGPSTDTQYF
TRBV4-1 | CASSQDRLGANNEQFF
TRBV27 | CASRGGGGNTGTDTQYF
TRBV6-1 | CASSGSGFRGYTF
TRBV27 | CASSGSTGGRYEQYF
TRBV7-9 | CSSSSPLKRGVYNEQFF
TRBV2 | CASSDPSRRLPGQGAADTQYF
TRBV4-3 | CASSQEYLGGVRQYEQYF
TRBV30 | CAWSVLAGDGYTF
TRBV4-1 | CASSQTGTSGSYEQYF
TRBV4-1 | CASSQVGSAGITYEQYF
TRBV27 | CASSFSGQGNTEAFF
TRBV7-9 | CASSFAGSYQPQHF
TRBV19 | CASSIWGGRYEQYF
TRBV29-1 | CSATASPDTQYF
TRBV4-1 | CASSQDSGQGSPPLHF
TRBV9 | CASSATVLAGTYEQYF
TRBV7-6 | CASSWGDRANYGYTF
TRBV5-4 | CASSSMGSGRPLIDTQYF
TRBV9 | CASSAEPGSGTDTQYF
TRBV6-6 | CASSTPGSSGEQYF
TRBV5-4 | CASSLGQEHNYDYTF
TRBV6-4 | CASSGTSGSEQFF
TRBV9 | CASSVVAGESGEQFF
TRBV19 | CASSSPSFLSSIGYTF
TRBV5-4 | CASSLGALAVPYEQYF
TRBV10-1 | CASSERQVGEQYF
TRBV11-2 | CASSQPRSPGEQYF
TRBV5-4 | CASSLELAGGQDTQYF
TRBV7-3 | CASSKDTNTEAFF
TRBV5-1 | CASSLVLAGVDTQYF
TRBV27 | CASSRTRDYEQYF
TRBV19 | CASSIGLGQGEQYF
TRBV7-9 | CASSLGLGQPQHF
TRBV27 | CASAAGENLRYLGYTF